Presented here are 31 T cell receptor beta chains from one specimen sequenced in a study of CD8+ T cells in alopecia areata. Treatment meaning: oral pan-JAK inhibitor, 5-10 mg twice daily. RNA, once extracted, was reverse transcribed into cDNA for use as the sequencing template. The method was immunoSEQ multiplex PCR; TCRdb's version includes in-frame clones alone and lacks a portion of them. In the table there are about 170,000 clones, approximately 59% of which are singletons. This specimen was CD4+ T cells sorted from blood, taken between weeks 55 and 65, from a patient treated with tofacitinib. These TCRs come from a human donor with alopecia areata.

The V call is TRBV30, the J call TRBJ1-2, with a weak D call TRBD1 (5 bases). The germline CDR1 and CDR2 sequences are GTSNPN and SVGIG (reference sequence). Trimming cost V 4 bases and J 5 bases, with 17 bases left between them. The CDR3 spans 14 residues. The CDR3 bases are TGTGCCTGGATGAGAGACAGCCGAGATTATGGCTACACCTTC. This codes for CAWMRDSRDYGYTF. The variable domain in full, with the rest retrieved from reference TRBV30 and TRBJ1-2, is SQTIHQWPATLVQPVGSPLSLECTVEGTSNPNLYWYRQAAGRGLQLLFYSVGIGQISSEVPQNLSASRPQDRQFILSSKKLLLSDSGFYLCAWMRDSRDYGYTFGSGTRLTVV.

This clone was seen only a few times. This chain joins TRBV7-9 and TRBJ1-1, with no clear D. The CDR3 is made up of 13 amino acids. Germline V gene lookup returns CDR1 SEHNR and CDR2 FQNEAQ (reference sequence). Trimming pared 3 bases from V and 6 bases from J, leaving 11 bases between. CDR3 sequence: CASSFGEFAEAFF. Written as DNA, the CDR3 is TGTGCCAGCAGCTTCGGGGAATTTGCTGAAGCTTTCTTT.

The chain employs TRBV4-1 and TRBJ1-4; no firm D call. Germline CDR1 MGHRA, CDR2 YSYEKL. Deletions cut 0 bases from V and 2 bases from J, with 10 bases between. This CDR3 has 16 amino acids. The CDR3 sequence: CASSQDNGVTNEKLFF. In DNA, the CDR3 is TGCGCCAGCAGCCAAGATAACGGGGTGACTAATGAAAAACTGTTTTTT.

The chain is built from TRBV29-1 and TRBJ2-1; no reliable D call. Germline assignment: CDR1 SQVTM and CDR2 ANQGSEA. V lost 7 bases to trimming and J lost 5 bases, with 6 bases between them. This CDR3 region has 10 residues. The CDR3 is CSDGNNEQFF. The CDR3 coding sequence is TGCAGCGACGGTAACAATGAGCAGTTCTTC.

Concerning this clone: The junction departs from the called germline gene at one end, perhaps through a read error. This rearrangement joins TRBV20-1 to TRBJ2-5, with D unclear. CDR3 length: 10 residues. Per the germline V gene, CDR1 is DFQATT and CDR2 is SNEGSKA (reference sequence). The DNA for the CDR3 is TGCGGTGCGAAGTCCGGGTCACAGTACTTC. Protein: CGAKSGSQYF.

V is TRBV5-1 and J is TRBJ2-5; TRBD2 might be the D (6 bases). The CDR3 is made up of 15 amino acids. V was pared by 4 bases and J by 5 bases, with 18 bases between. CDR1 and CDR2 (germline): SGHRS, YFSETQ. The CDR3 spells CASSGQGGPGETQYF. The CDR3 region has the DNA TGCGCCAGCAGCGGCCAGGGAGGCCCAGGGGAGACCCAGTACTTC.

This clone was counted only a few times. This chain connects TRBV19 to TRBJ2-1; no firm D call. Germline assignment: CDR1 LNHDA and CDR2 SQIVND (reference sequence). CDR3 size: 13 residues. Trimming shortened V by 3 bases and J by 2 bases, and 5 bases separated the two germline ends. CDR3 nucleotide sequence: TGTGCCAGTAGTATCCTAGCCTACAATGAGCAGTTCTTC. Its protein is CASSILAYNEQFF.

The V gene is TRBV7-3, the J gene TRBJ2-5, with D possibly being TRBD1 (6 bases). Germline V gene sequence: CDR1 SGHTA, CDR2 FQGTGA. This CDR3 contains 15 residues. Trimming removed 3 bases from V and 1 base from J, with 12 bases in between. The CDR3 loop is CASSFPGALQETQYF. As DNA, the CDR3 is TGTGCCAGCAGCTTTCCAGGGGCCCTCCAAGAGACCCAGTACTTC.

The V gene is TRBV6-5, the J gene TRBJ1-1; unclear D gene. V lost 2 bases and J 6 bases, leaving 10 bases between the germline ends. The CDR3 is 13 residues long. CDR1 MNHEY and CDR2 SVGAGI come from the germline V gene. The CDR3 DNA reads as TGTGCCAGCAGTTACGCTGGGTCGGCTGAAGCTTTCTTT. Protein sequence: CASSYAGSAEAFF.

V and J are TRBV6-5 and TRBJ2-3; D is unresolved. This CDR3 comprises 12 residues. Germline-derived CDR1 and CDR2 are MNHEY and SVGAGI. Trimming shortened V by 4 bases and J by 5 bases, and 7 bases separated the two germline ends. Here the CDR3 reads CASSLGGDTQYF. The CDR3 DNA reads TGTGCCAGCAGTTTGGGTGGAGATACGCAGTATTTT.

The chain joins TRBV7-9 to TRBJ2-5; 11 bases are shared with TRBD1. Germline-derived CDR1 and CDR2 are SEHNR and FQNEAQ (reference sequence). Trimming took 5 bases from V and 5 from J; bases not matched to a gene: 7. The CDR3 covers 15 residues. The CDR3 loop is CASSHGQGAGETQYF. CDR3 DNA: TGTGCCAGCAGCCACGGACAGGGGGCTGGGGAGACCCAGTACTTC.

This clone was counted a few times. CDR3 region: CASSVDFGAYNEQFF. The DNA of the CDR3 is TGTGCCAGCAGTGTCGACTTCGGTGCCTACAATGAGCAGTTCTTC. The J gene is TRBJ2-1, the V gene TRBV27; D unclear. The CDR3 consists of 15 residues. The germline V and J ends were trimmed by 5 bases and 2 bases, with 13 bases remaining between them. Germline V lookup: CDR1 MNHEY, CDR2 SMNVEV (reference sequence).

V and J are TRBV5-8 and TRBJ1-5; D is ambiguous. The germline gives CDR1 SGHTS, CDR2 YDEGEE. The CDR3 extends over 15 amino acids. The V gene lost 3 bases and the J gene lost 0 bases, with 10 bases spanning the gap. The chain's CDR3 is CASSSTFYSNQPQHF. CDR3 bases: TGTGCCAGCAGCTCGACATTTTATAGCAATCAGCCCCAGCATTTT.

The gene calls are TRBV18 and TRBJ2-1; 7 bases line up with TRBD1. Trimming at V came to 5 bases and at J to 1 base, leaving 5 bases not matched to a gene. CDR3 size: 15 residues. CDR1 and CDR2 from the germline V gene are KGHSH and LQKENI. The CDR3 DNA is TGTGCCAGCTCAGACAGGGATATTTCCTACAATGAGCAGTTCTTC. It specifies CASSDRDISYNEQFF.

The rearrangement links TRBV30 to TRBJ1-2; 8 nucleotides agree with TRBD1. Germline CDR1 is GTSNPN and CDR2 is SVGIG (reference sequence). With 3 bases clipped from V and 8 bases from J, the junction kept 8 bases outside the gene matches. This CDR3 region has 13 residues. CDR3 sequence: CAWSDRGLGGYTF. Here the CDR3 DNA reads TGTGCCTGGAGCGACAGGGGTCTGGGCGGCTACACCTTC.

This chain joins TRBV30 and TRBJ2-7; D ambiguous. CDR1 and CDR2 (germline): GTSNPN, SVGIG (reference sequence). This CDR3 is built from 12 residues. The V and J ends lost 0 bases and 4 bases respectively, with 7 bases between them. The CDR3 DNA is TGTGCCTGGAGTGTACCAAGATACGAGCAGTACTTC. Encoded protein: CAWSVPRYEQYF.

This clone was observed once. The chain combines TRBV15 with TRBJ1-5; D is unclear. Trimming cost V 1 base and J 5 bases, with 9 bases left between them. The CDR3 sequence is 14 residues long. CDR1 LNHNV and CDR2 YYDKDF come from the germline V gene (reference sequence). CDR3 bases: TGTGCCACCAGCAGAGGCAGGAATGATCAGCCCCAGCATTTT. It is translated as CATSRGRNDQPQHF.

V is TRBV7-9 and J is TRBJ2-3, with D possibly matching TRBD2 (6 bases). Germline-derived CDR1 and CDR2 are SEHNR and FQNEAQ (reference sequence). V was clipped by 5 bases and J by 3 bases, with 21 bases between them. The CDR3 consists of 17 residues. CDR3 bases: TGTGCCAGCAGCCCGCCGGGGTTCACTAGCTCGACAGATACGCAGTATTTT. Protein product: CASSPPGFTSSTDTQYF. The whole variable domain, remainder taken from reference TRBV7-9 and TRBJ2-3, is DTGVSQNPRHKITKRGQNVTFRCDPISEHNRLYWYRQTLGQGPEFLTYFQNEAQLEKSRLLSDRFSAERPKGSFSTLEIQRTEQGDSAMYLCASSPPGFTSSTDTQYFGPGTRLTVL.

The rearrangement joins TRBV25-1 to TRBJ2-7; D gene uncertain. Trimming cost V 6 bases and J 0 bases, with 18 bases left between them. The CDR3 runs to 16 residues. In germline, CDR1 is MGHDK, CDR2 SYGVNS. The CDR3: CASSSGLRSSSYEQYF. In nucleotides, the CDR3 is TGTGCCAGCAGCTCTGGCCTTAGGAGCTCCTCCTACGAGCAGTACTTC.

This clone has a handful of counts. CDR3 region: CASSQHELLGYEQYF. The CDR3 bases are TGCGCCAGCAGCCAACACGAGCTCTTGGGCTACGAGCAGTACTTC. The rearrangement joins TRBV4-1 to TRBJ2-7; D remains ambiguous. Germline CDR1 is MGHRA and CDR2 is YSYEKL. The CDR3 extends over 15 amino acids. Deletions cut 2 bases from V and 3 bases from J, with 14 bases between.

The chain uses TRBV5-1 and TRBJ2-3, with D perhaps matching TRBD1 (6 bases). The CDR3 has 16 residues. The germline V and J ends were trimmed by 4 bases and 0 bases, with 15 bases remaining between them. Germline values: CDR1 SGHRS, CDR2 YFSETQ. CDR3 amino acids: CASSRSGDDSTDTQYF. The CDR3, as DNA: TGCGCCAGCAGCAGATCAGGGGATGATAGCACAGATACGCAGTATTTT.

This chain links TRBV9 with TRBJ2-5, with 8 bases aligning to TRBD1. The J call could be wrong; TRBJ2-7 is a better fit for the DNA end. Germline CDR1 reads SGDLS; CDR2 reads YYNGEE. The CDR3 covers 14 residues. DNA for the CDR3: TGTGCCAGCAGCGTAGCGCCAGGGGGCGGCGAGCAGTACTTC. Encoded protein: CASSVAPGGGEQYF.

This chain uses TRBV7-3 with TRBJ1-1; TRBD1 might be the D (6 bases). The CDR3 is made up of 13 amino acids. V lost 2 bases and J lost 6, with 10 bases in between. CDR1 and CDR2 from the germline V gene are SGHTA and FQGTGA. The CDR3: CASSLLQGAEAFF. As DNA, the CDR3 is TGTGCCAGCAGCTTATTACAGGGCGCTGAAGCTTTCTTT.

This clone was picked up a small number of times. The gene calls are TRBV6-5 and TRBJ1-2; maybe TRBD1 (5 bases). Trimming cost V 6 bases and J 6 bases, with 11 bases left between them. This CDR3 comprises 12 residues. Looked up from germline, CDR1 is MNHEY and CDR2 is SVGAGI. The CDR3 protein is CASSLAGHGYTF. For the CDR3, the DNA is TGTGCCAGCAGCCTTGCAGGGCATGGCTACACCTTC.

Only one count was recorded for this clone. The chain uses TRBV7-9 and TRBJ2-3, with no clear D. V was pared by 4 bases and J by 11 bases, with 16 bases between. Per the germline V gene, CDR1 is SEHNR and CDR2 is FQNEAQ (reference sequence). The CDR3 has 13 amino acids. The CDR3 loop is CASSSSDAQEQYF. The DNA for the CDR3 is TGTGCCAGCAGCTCCTCCGACGCTCAGGAGCAGTATTTT.

This clone was counted between two and nine times. This chain joins TRBV29-1 and TRBJ1-1; D perhaps matches TRBD1 (5 bases). The ends were cut back, 4 bases at V and 0 bases at J, with 6 bases in the middle. From germline, CDR1 is SQVTM and CDR2 ANQGSEA. CDR3 size: 12 residues. The CDR3 DNA sequence: TGCAGCGTTGGACAGATGAACACTGAAGCTTTCTTT. Amino acid sequence: CSVGQMNTEAFF.

V is TRBV7-3 and J is TRBJ1-1, with TRBD1 matching 7 bases. The CDR3 is made up of 13 amino acids. Germline CDR1 SGHTA, CDR2 FQGTGA. J gave up 5 bases and V 5 bases, and 5 bases lay outside the gene matches. For the CDR3, the DNA is TGTGCCAGCAGCGAGGGACAGCGGACTGAAGCTTTCTTT. Protein product: CASSEGQRTEAFF. The variable domain in full, with the rest retrieved from reference TRBV7-3 and TRBJ1-1, is GAGVSQTPSNKVTEKGKYVELRCDPISGHTALYWYRQSLGQGPEFLIYFQGTGAADDSGLPNDRFFAVRPEGSVSTLKIQRTERGDSAVYLCASSEGQRTEAFFGQGTRLTVV.

This clone appeared a few times. V and J are TRBV30 and TRBJ2-2; 11 bases align to TRBD2. Trimming took 3 bases from V and 8 from J; bases not matched to a gene: 2. Per germline, CDR1 GTSNPN and CDR2 SVGIG (reference sequence). CDR3 length equals 13 residues. CDR3 in DNA: TGTGCCTGGAGACTAGCGGGGGTTGGGGAGCTGTTTTTT. This gives the protein CAWRLAGVGELFF.

Concerning this clone: Additional DNA sequences in this sample encode the identical CDR3. The CDR3 region is CSARGLAKNIQYF. CDR3 sequence (DNA): TGCAGTGCCAGGGGATTAGCCAAAAACATTCAGTACTTC. The chain links TRBV29-1 to TRBJ2-4, with D maybe TRBD1 (6 bases). Germline V gives CDR1 SQVTM, CDR2 ANQGSEA. The CDR3 extends over 13 amino acids.

The chain uses TRBV4-2 and TRBJ2-3; D is ambiguous. Germline V gene data show CDR1 as LGHNA and CDR2 as YNFKEQ. The CDR3 is 15 residues long. Trimming cost V 0 bases and J 5 bases, with 12 bases left between them. The chain's CDR3 is CASSQDASLEDTQYF. The CDR3 DNA reads TGTGCCAGCAGCCAAGATGCGTCTTTGGAAGATACGCAGTATTTT.

The V gene is TRBV7-6, the J gene TRBJ2-5; weak D call: TRBD2 (5 bases). In germline, CDR1 is SGHVS, CDR2 FNYEAQ. The CDR3 is 13 residues long. V lost 5 bases and J lost 5, with 12 bases in between. CDR3 protein: CASSRGYWETQYF. The CDR3 DNA reads as TGTGCCAGCAGCCGAGGGTACTGGGAGACCCAGTACTTC.